This T cell receptor beta chain was recorded in a study of beta chain features in type 1 diabetes. General study points: cDNA sequencing could over-represent cells with high TCR expression. The study found moderately but significantly shorter TCRB CDR3s in all four CD4+ subsets of Type 1 diabetes patients.

A remark on this clone: What it binds is unknown.

Expressed TCRB transcripts were sequenced because the entire RNA isolate underwent reverse transcription. Repertoires were generated with immunoSEQ multiplex PCR, while TCRdb's copy carries only in-frame clones and drops some. This table has around 240,000 clones, 16% appearing once. With 5 bases clipped from V and 4 bases from J, the junction kept 17 bases outside the gene matches. Germline lookup yields CDR1 WSHSY and CDR2 SAAADI. The CDR3 runs to 19 residues. The sample was naive CD4+ T cells from blood. This receptor was identified in a man aged 30 to 45 with type 1 diabetes. The V call is TRBV10-2, the J call TRBJ2-1, with 10 positions matching TRBD1. CDR3 protein: CASSNAWDRGAGRYNEQFF. In DNA, the CDR3 is TGCGCCAGCAGTAATGCTTGGGACAGGGGCGCGGGCCGTTACAATGAGCAGTTCTTC.